This TCR beta chain was captured in a study of control samples from healthy donors and cancer patients. Measured with immunoSEQ multiplex PCR; TCRdb has only the in-frame clones, and not every one. The profile shows 190,000 or so clones, 85% to 95% of them singletons. The length of the CDR3 is 13 residues. V was shortened by 5 bases and J by 4 bases, with 14 bases between the two germline ends. Germline V gene data show CDR1 as GTSNPN and CDR2 as SVGIG (reference sequence). This sequence was found in a man younger than 35 in good health. Sequenced input: blood. The rearrangement uses TRBV30 and TRBJ1-2; unclear D gene. This chain's CDR3 is CAWDRGESYGYTF. As DNA, the CDR3 is TGTGCCTGGGACCGGGGTGAGAGCTATGGCTACACCTTC.